This T cell receptor (beta chain) was identified during a study of blood T cell repertoires in COVID-19. Study summary: T cells, B-cell-depleted T cells, or PBMCs provided the cDNA or gDNA that served as material.

The CDR3 contains 11 residues. Germline CDR1 MNHNS, CDR2 SASEGT. V shed 3 bases and J shed 12 bases, with 12 bases lying between them. Seattle-derived patients entered the study during active infection and were followed longitudinally. Study processing details: Amplification from reference gene primers served as the basis for estimated nucleated cell counts. Using immunoSEQ multiplex PCR, the repertoire was profiled, and TCRdb retains in-frame clones only, with some absent. The DNA gave D and trimming, while V, J and clone size come from that table. This table holds around 370,000 clones, 75% to 90% found once.

V and J are TRBV6-1 and TRBJ2-7, with a tentative D call TRBD1 (5 bases). The clonotype was recovered from a woman aged 50 to 65 with COVID-19, enrolled during active disease. Sequenced material: peripheral blood. CDR3 loop: CASSEMTAVYF. CDR3 nucleotides: TGTGCCAGCAGTGAGATGACAGCCGTGTACTTC.